This TCR beta chain stems from a study of cytomegalovirus exposure and HLA in healthy donors. Study observations and caveats: Immune exposure data for these donors was limited to CMV serostatus. Most observed TCR sequences were rare, whereas some public TCRs were detected in many donors.

The V and J ends lost 6 bases and 5 bases, in that order; junction bases with no gene match: 8. CDR1 is MNHEY and CDR2 is SMNVEV in the germline V gene (reference sequence). The CDR3 totals 15 residues. Concerning this clone: The antigen remains unidentified.

Vbeta (60) and Jbeta (13) primers were used in the PCR. Data came from immunoSEQ multiplex PCR; TCRdb stores just in-frame clones and leaves some out. The table shows approximately 120,000 clones, with less than 80% occurring only once. The clonotype originates from a woman between 50 and 59 years old in good health and CMV-seronegative. The rearrangement links TRBV27 to TRBJ2-1; TRBD2 matches at 9 bases. The source material was PBMCs. CDR3 amino acids: CASSRLAGEHNEQFF. CDR3 sequence (DNA): TGTGCCAGCAGCCGCTTAGCGGGAGAACACAATGAGCAGTTCTTC.